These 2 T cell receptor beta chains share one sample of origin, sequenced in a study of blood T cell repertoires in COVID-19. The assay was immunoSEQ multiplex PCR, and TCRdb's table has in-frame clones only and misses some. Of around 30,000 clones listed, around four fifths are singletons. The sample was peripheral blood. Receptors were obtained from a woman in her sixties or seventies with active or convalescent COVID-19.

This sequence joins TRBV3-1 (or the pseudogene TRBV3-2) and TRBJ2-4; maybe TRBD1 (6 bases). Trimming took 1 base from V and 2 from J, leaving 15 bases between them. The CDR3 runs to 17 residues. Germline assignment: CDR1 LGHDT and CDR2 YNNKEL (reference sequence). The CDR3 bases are TGTGCCAGCAGCCAAGTAGCTCGAGGGGGTACCAAAAACATTCAGTACTTC. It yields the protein CASSQVARGGTKNIQYF.

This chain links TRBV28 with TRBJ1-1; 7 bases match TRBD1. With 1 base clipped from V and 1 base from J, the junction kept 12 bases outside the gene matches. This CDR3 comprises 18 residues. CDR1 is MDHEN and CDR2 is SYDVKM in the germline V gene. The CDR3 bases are TGTGCCAGCAGTTTATTGGGGTTCAGACAGGGTAGGAACACTGAAGCTTTCTTT. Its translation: CASSLLGFRQGRNTEAFF.